This entry describes one TCR beta chain. Its antigen is still unknown. Cells were stimulated with overlapping HIV-1 Gag 15-mer peptides. Sorting of responding CD4+ T cells relied on upregulated CD40 ligand together with CD69. The CDR3 length is 17 residues. Germline values: CDR1 SEHNR, CDR2 FQNEAQ (reference sequence). V was pared by 4 bases and J by 2 bases, with 7 bases of the junction left unmatched. Sequencing used immunoSEQ version 4 in survey mode. Produced via immunoSEQ multiplex PCR; TCRdb's table is partial and in-frame only. The data contain about 32,000 clones, roughly 71% of them seen just once; the ten biggest clones take up roughly 1.4%. This sample was taken from a study of persistence of HIV-infected CD4 T cells. Study information: A median of 8 years of suppressive ART preceded sampling.

Study conclusions and caveats: Degenerate expanded CDR3beta sequences were enriched among CMV- and Gag-responding cells.

Here the sequenced sample was CD4+ T cells sorted from PBMCs after approximately 18-hour stimulation, taken from a patient who received antiretroviral therapy. The V and J genes are TRBV7-9 and TRBJ1-3; TRBD1 matches 11 bases. The clonotype originates from an adult man with HIV who was CMV-seropositive. CDR3 bases: TGTGCCAGCAGCTCCACTGGACAGGGGGCAGCTGGAAACACCATATATTTT. Translation: CASSSTGQGAAGNTIYF.